The rows below give T cell receptor beta chains drawn from one sample of a study of human T cells and chemical hapten exposure. TCRdb reprocessed the RACE reads with MiXCR, giving one entry per CDR3 protein. The repertoire holds around 160,000 distinct CDR3 sequences, with 14% as singletons. The sequencing used whole blood, collected in connection with sensitization to the hapten diphenylcyclopropenone (DPC). These receptors were collected from a woman younger than 45 with alopecia areata. Some clones in this sample may be carry-over from other donors' samples. The CDR3 runs from the conserved cysteine through the conserved F or W. The D gene is left open where the match is weak. Only some rows state a clone size, as once, few, many or a class for expanded clones.

TGTGCCAGCAGCTTTCCATTAGCGGGTGAAGAGACCCAGTACTTC,CASSFPLAGEETQYF,TRBJ2-5,.,TRBV7-8,TRBD2
TGCAGCGTAGTAGCGGGAGGCTACCACGAGCAGTACTTC,CSVVAGGYHEQYF,TRBJ2-7,.,TRBV29-1,TRBD2
TGTGCCAGCAGTCCGGACAGCGTCTATGGCTACACCTTC,CASSPDSVYGYTF,TRBJ1-2,few,TRBV12-3/TRBV12-4,.
TGTGCCAGCAGCCCAACTAGCGGGGGGGCCTCCGAGCAGTACTTC,CASSPTSGGASEQYF,TRBJ2-7,.,TRBV7-9,TRBD2
TGTGCCAGCAGTTTAGGGGATTACAATGAGCAGTTCTTC,CASSLGDYNEQFF,TRBJ2-1,few,TRBV12-3/TRBV12-4,.
TGCAGCGTTTCCCGGGGGGAAGACACAGATACGCAGTATTTT,CSVSRGEDTDTQYF,TRBJ2-3,few,TRBV29-1,TRBD2
TGCAGCGCTTACTTGATTTGGGGCGACGAGCAGTACTTC,CSAYLIWGDEQYF,TRBJ2-7,few,TRBV29-1,.
TGTGCCAGCAGTTCGCGGACAGGGGGTCGTCGGGCTTTCTTT,CASSSRTGGRRAFF,TRBJ1-1,few,TRBV6-5,TRBD1
TGTGCCAGCAGTTTAGATTTGCAAAGGCCCCAGCATTTT,CASSLDLQRPQHF,TRBJ1-5,.,TRBV28,.
TGTGCCAGCAGCTTATCAAGGGAGACGAGCTCTGGAAACACCATATATTTT,CASSLSRETSSGNTIYF,TRBJ1-3,.,TRBV7-8,.
TGCAGCGTGGGGGACACTACCCTTGGAGCTTTCTTT,CSVGDTTLGAFF,TRBJ1-1,many,TRBV29-1,.
TGTGCCAGCAGCTTAGCGGTGGGGCGGGGGAGCTCCTACAATGAGCAGTTCTTC,CASSLAVGRGSSYNEQFF,TRBJ2-1,.,TRBV7-9,TRBD2
TGCAGCGGTGATAGGACAGGCGGGTCCACTGAAGCTTTCTTT,CSGDRTGGSTEAFF,TRBJ1-1,.,TRBV29-1,TRBD1
TGTGCCAGCAGCTTAGCGATGCAGAGCACTGAAGCTTTCTTT,CASSLAMQSTEAFF,TRBJ1-1,.,TRBV7-2,.
TGTGCCAGCAGCTTAGAGGCTAGCGGGAGTGGTACCGGGGAGCTGTTTTTT,CASSLEASGSGTGELFF,TRBJ2-2,.,TRBV7-6,TRBD2
TGCGCCAGCAGCTTGCGAGGCAGGGGCTCCTACGAGCAGTACTTC,CASSLRGRGSYEQYF,TRBJ2-7,.,TRBV5-1,.
TGTGCCAGCAGCTGGGAGGTATACAATGAGCAGTTCTTC,CASSWEVYNEQFF,TRBJ2-1,.,TRBV5-5,.
TGTGCCAGCAGCGTGGACAGGGGAGAAAAAAACATTCAGTACTTC,CASSVDRGEKNIQYF,TRBJ2-4,few,TRBV5-4,TRBD1
TGCGCCAGCAGCCAAGACATCGGCCTTCTCAGCGCTATTAATTCACCCCTCCACTTT,CASSQDIGLLSAINSPLHF,TRBJ1-6,.,TRBV4-1,.
TGTGCCAGCAGCTTTGATGCTCACATGCCCCGAGATACGCAGTATTTT,CASSFDAHMPRDTQYF,TRBJ2-3,.,TRBV11-2,.
TGCAGTGCTGCCTTGGGTGAAAAACTGTTTTTT,CSAALGEKLFF,TRBJ1-4,.,TRBV20-1,.
TGTGCCACCAGTGAGTCGGGCCGTGGTGAGACCCAGTACTTC,CATSESGRGETQYF,TRBJ2-5,few,TRBV24-1,.